The 11 T cell receptor beta chains given below trace back to one sample, sequenced in a study of CD8 T cells in ankylosing spondylitis. MiXCR, applied by TCRdb to the 5' RACE reads, yields one record per CDR3 protein. Counted here are about 130,000 distinct CDR3 sequences, 7.3% occurring once; the ten biggest clones make up about an eighth. The sequenced sample consisted of blood, either unsorted or a sorted T cell fraction (not recorded which). The receptors here all came from a female donor with ankylosing spondylitis or in good health (not recorded which).

In this sample, this clonotype turned up many times. This chain connects TRBV9 to TRBJ1-3; D uncertain. Germline V gene sequence: CDR1 SGDLS, CDR2 YYNGEE. The CDR3 sequence is 12 residues long. V lost 5 bases, J lost 4 bases, and 7 bases lay in between. CDR3 bases: TGTGCCAGCAGTCAGTCCGGAAACACCATATATTTT. Translation gives CASSQSGNTIYF.

The chain couples TRBV20-1 to TRBJ1-5; D not resolved. CDR3 length equals 12 residues. V was pared by 6 bases and J by 5 bases, with 11 bases between. Looked up from germline, CDR1 is DFQATT and CDR2 is SNEGSKA (reference sequence). The CDR3 region is CSAQDPDQPQHF. Here the CDR3 DNA reads TGCAGTGCCCAGGACCCTGATCAGCCCCAGCATTTT.

This clonotype was detected only a few times. The chain carries TRBV5-1 and TRBJ2-5, with no clear D. Trimming stripped 5 bases from V and 5 bases from J, with 19 bases between. Looked up from germline, CDR1 is SGHRS and CDR2 is YFSETQ. The CDR3 extends over 15 amino acids. The CDR3 region is CASRLGTVTTETQYF. In DNA form, the CDR3 reads TGCGCCAGCAGACTTGGAACAGTTACAACGGAGACCCAGTACTTC.

The sample holds many counts of this clonotype. The chain recombines TRBV2 with TRBJ2-7; 9 bases align to TRBD2. V dropped 3 bases and J dropped 2; count of bases not matched to a gene: 5. The CDR3 loop spans 15 amino acids. Germline V gene data show CDR1 as SNHLY and CDR2 as FYNNEI. CDR3 bases: TGTGCCAGCAGTGACAGGACTAGCGAGACCTACGAGCAGTACTTC. Amino acid sequence: CASSDRTSETYEQYF.

The table lists this clonotype with many counts. The chain has TRBV12-3 or TRBV12-4 and TRBJ1-1, with 7 bases lining up with TRBD1. Trimming at V came to 7 bases and at J to 1 base, leaving 9 bases not matched to a gene. CDR3 length: 15 residues. CDR3 in DNA: TGTGCCAGCAACCTCAGACAGGGCACGAACACTGAAGCTTTCTTT. It translates to CASNLRQGTNTEAFF.

This clonotype was observed at least ten times. V and J are TRBV12-3 or TRBV12-4 and TRBJ1-2, with a tentative D call TRBD1 (5 bases). The CDR3 is made up of 13 amino acids. V was pared by 6 bases and J by 2 bases, with 10 bases between. CDR3 sequence reads: CASSLGHNYGYTF. CDR3 coding DNA: TGTGCCAGCAGCCTGGGGCACAACTATGGCTACACCTTC.

This clonotype came up many times. The rearrangement uses TRBV18 and TRBJ1-1; D is ambiguous. The germline gives CDR1 KGHSH, CDR2 LQKENI. Between the trimmed V and J ends, which lost 0 bases and 1 base, there was a span of 6 bases. This CDR3 comprises 14 residues. CDR3 amino acids: CASSPPRGNTEAFF. In DNA, the CDR3 is TGTGCCAGCTCACCACCCCGAGGGAACACTGAAGCTTTCTTT.

This clonotype was detected many times. The rearrangement uses TRBV20-1 and TRBJ2-5, with 7 bases aligning to TRBD2. Germline lookup yields CDR1 DFQATT and CDR2 SNEGSKA (reference sequence). Trimming removed 1 base from V and 2 bases from J; junction bases left unmatched: 7. The CDR3 spans 15 residues. The CDR3 is CSARASGELQETQYF. The CDR3 DNA reads as TGCAGTGCTAGAGCCAGCGGGGAACTACAAGAGACCCAGTACTTC.

This clonotype was detected ten times or more. The genes are TRBV7-9 and TRBJ1-1; a possible D gene is TRBD1 (5 bases). The CDR3 covers 15 residues. Trimming stripped 5 bases from V and 1 base from J, with 14 bases between. The V gene's germline CDR1 is SEHNR and CDR2 FQNEAQ (reference sequence). CDR3 loop: CASSLSQTGNTEAFF. The CDR3 DNA is TGTGCCAGCAGCCTTAGCCAAACAGGGAACACTGAAGCTTTCTTT.

This clonotype was seen a few times. V gene TRBV7-2 combines with J gene TRBJ2-6; D is ambiguous. The V gene's germline CDR1 is SGHTA and CDR2 FQGNSA. There are 16 residues in the CDR3. The V gene lost 1 base and the J gene lost 1 base, with 8 bases spanning the gap. The CDR3 DNA is TGTGCCAGCAGCTTAGAGTCAACGTCTGGGGCCAACGTCCTGACTTTC. Its translation: CASSLESTSGANVLTF.

In its sample, this clonotype was seen many times. CDR3 region: CSVEDGGSGVVGADGYTF. CDR3 nucleotide sequence: TGCAGCGTTGAAGACGGGGGCTCAGGGGTCGTCGGGGCGGATGGCTACACCTTC. The chain is built from TRBV29-1 and TRBJ1-2; a possible D gene is TRBD1 (6 bases). The V gene's germline CDR1 is SQVTM and CDR2 ANQGSEA. The length of the CDR3 is 18 residues. Trimming cost V 0 bases and J 6 bases, with 26 bases left between them.